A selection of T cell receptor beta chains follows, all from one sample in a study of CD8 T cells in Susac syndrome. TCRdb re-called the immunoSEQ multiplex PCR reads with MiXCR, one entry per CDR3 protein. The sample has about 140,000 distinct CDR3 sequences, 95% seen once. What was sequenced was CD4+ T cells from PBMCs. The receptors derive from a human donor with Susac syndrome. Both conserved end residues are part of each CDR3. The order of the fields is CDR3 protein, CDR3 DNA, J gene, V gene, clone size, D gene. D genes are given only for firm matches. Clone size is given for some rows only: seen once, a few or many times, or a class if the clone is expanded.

cdr3_aa: CASSVAAGGWNEQFF
cdr3_nt: TGTGCCAGCAGCGTAGCAGCGGGGGGGTGGAATGAGCAGTTCTTC
j_call: TRBJ2-1
v_call: TRBV9
clone_size: NA
d_call: TRBD2

cdr3_aa: CASSSSGPRETQYF
cdr3_nt: TGTGCCAGCAGCTCATCAGGGCCCAGAGAGACCCAGTACTTC
j_call: TRBJ2-5
v_call: TRBV7-3
clone_size: NA
d_call: NA

cdr3_aa: CASSPSRSTEAFF
cdr3_nt: TGTGCCAGCTCACCATCCAGGTCCACTGAAGCTTTCTTT
j_call: TRBJ1-1
v_call: TRBV18
clone_size: once
d_call: NA

cdr3_aa: CASSEAWEQFF
cdr3_nt: TGTGCCAGCAGTGAAGCCTGGGAGCAGTTCTTC
j_call: TRBJ2-1
v_call: TRBV2
clone_size: NA
d_call: NA

cdr3_aa: CASRARQGDHEQFF
cdr3_nt: TGTGCCAGTAGGGCGCGACAGGGTGACCATGAGCAGTTCTTC
j_call: TRBJ2-1
v_call: TRBV19
clone_size: NA
d_call: TRBD1

cdr3_aa: CASSRGLAGDRTGELFF
cdr3_nt: TGTGCCAGCAGCCGAGGACTAGCGGGGGACCGCACCGGGGAGCTGTTTTTT
j_call: TRBJ2-2
v_call: TRBV12-3/TRBV12-4
clone_size: NA
d_call: TRBD2

cdr3_aa: CSAAVPGNTIYF
cdr3_nt: TGCAGCGCCGCGGTCCCTGGAAACACCATATATTTT
j_call: TRBJ1-3
v_call: TRBV29-1
clone_size: NA
d_call: NA

cdr3_aa: CATSPDRNSPLHF
cdr3_nt: TGTGCCACCTCCCCGGACAGAAATTCACCCCTCCACTTT
j_call: TRBJ1-6
v_call: TRBV3-1
clone_size: NA
d_call: NA

cdr3_aa: CASSFPGDYSNQPQHF
cdr3_nt: TGTGCCAGCAGTTTTCCGGGGGATTATAGCAATCAGCCCCAGCATTTT
j_call: TRBJ1-5
v_call: TRBV28
clone_size: NA
d_call: NA

cdr3_aa: CSARFGGASTDTQYF
cdr3_nt: TGCAGTGCTAGATTCGGGGGGGCGAGCACAGATACGCAGTATTTT
j_call: TRBJ2-3
v_call: TRBV20-1
clone_size: NA
d_call: TRBD2

cdr3_aa: CASTLLGSYNEQFF
cdr3_nt: TGTGCCAGCACCCTGTTAGGCTCCTACAATGAGCAGTTCTTC
j_call: TRBJ2-1
v_call: TRBV28
clone_size: NA
d_call: NA

cdr3_aa: CASSYRTGAGEAFF
cdr3_nt: TGTGCCAGCAGTTATAGGACAGGGGCGGGTGAAGCTTTCTTT
j_call: TRBJ1-1
v_call: TRBV6-6
clone_size: NA
d_call: TRBD1

cdr3_aa: CASSLTFQETQYF
cdr3_nt: TGTGCCAGCAGCTTAACCTTTCAAGAGACCCAGTACTTC
j_call: TRBJ2-5
v_call: TRBV7-2
clone_size: few
d_call: NA

cdr3_aa: CASSQRTGRGEQYF
cdr3_nt: TGCGCCAGCAGCCAACGGACGGGAAGGGGTGAGCAGTACTTC
j_call: TRBJ2-7
v_call: TRBV4-1
clone_size: once
d_call: NA

cdr3_aa: CASTPSSTDGLRQFF
cdr3_nt: TGTGCCAGCACTCCAAGCTCGACAGACGGATTACGGCAGTTCTTC
j_call: TRBJ2-1
v_call: TRBV7-2
clone_size: NA
d_call: NA

cdr3_aa: CASGRGHPGTDTQYF
cdr3_nt: TGTGCCAGCGGACGGGGCCACCCTGGCACAGATACGCAGTATTTT
j_call: TRBJ2-3
v_call: TRBV3-1
clone_size: NA
d_call: NA

cdr3_aa: CATPLAFSGANVLTF
cdr3_nt: TGTGCCACCCCACTAGCATTCTCTGGGGCCAACGTCCTGACTTTC
j_call: TRBJ2-6
v_call: TRBV30
clone_size: once
d_call: NA

cdr3_aa: CASSHGRTGFSGANVLTF
cdr3_nt: TGTGCCAGCAGCCATGGAAGGACAGGGTTTTCTGGGGCCAACGTCCTGACTTTC
j_call: TRBJ2-6
v_call: TRBV3-1
clone_size: NA
d_call: TRBD1

cdr3_aa: CASSSGQVNTYEQYF
cdr3_nt: TGTGCCAGCAGTTCGGGACAGGTCAACACCTACGAGCAGTACTTC
j_call: TRBJ2-7
v_call: TRBV28
clone_size: NA
d_call: TRBD1

cdr3_aa: CASSPIKGRTGDGANVLTF
cdr3_nt: TGTGCCAGCTCACCTATCAAAGGAAGGACAGGGGACGGGGCCAACGTCCTGACTTTC
j_call: TRBJ2-6
v_call: TRBV18
clone_size: NA
d_call: TRBD1

cdr3_aa: CASSLGSDTQYF
cdr3_nt: TGTGCCAGCAGTTTAGGTTCAGATACGCAGTATTTT
j_call: TRBJ2-3
v_call: TRBV12-3/TRBV12-4
clone_size: NA
d_call: NA

cdr3_aa: CASSPRTSGPWEQYF
cdr3_nt: TGTGCCAGCAGCCCACGGACTAGCGGGCCCTGGGAGCAGTACTTC
j_call: TRBJ2-7
v_call: TRBV5-4
clone_size: NA
d_call: TRBD2

cdr3_aa: CATSRVVQREEETQYF
cdr3_nt: TGTGCCACCAGCAGAGTTGTCCAGCGGGAGGAAGAGACCCAGTACTTC
j_call: TRBJ2-5
v_call: TRBV15
clone_size: once
d_call: TRBD2

cdr3_aa: CASSSSTGGNQPQHF
cdr3_nt: TGTGCCAGCAGTTCATCGACAGGGGGCAATCAGCCCCAGCATTTT
j_call: TRBJ1-5
v_call: TRBV27
clone_size: NA
d_call: TRBD1

cdr3_aa: CSARKRGINSPLHF
cdr3_nt: TGCAGTGCTAGGAAAAGAGGGATCAATTCACCCCTCCACTTT
j_call: TRBJ1-6
v_call: TRBV20-1
clone_size: once
d_call: NA

cdr3_aa: CASTGQGAGWRNTGELFF
cdr3_nt: TGTGCCAGCACCGGACAGGGGGCGGGTTGGAGGAACACCGGGGAGCTGTTTTTT
j_call: TRBJ2-2
v_call: TRBV9
clone_size: NA
d_call: TRBD1

cdr3_aa: CASSPYTDNQPQHF
cdr3_nt: TGTGCCAGCAGCCCCTACACAGACAATCAGCCCCAGCATTTT
j_call: TRBJ1-5
v_call: TRBV3-1
clone_size: NA
d_call: NA

cdr3_aa: CASSPDRREKLFF
cdr3_nt: TGTGCCAGCAGCCCTGACAGGAGGGAAAAACTGTTTTTT
j_call: TRBJ1-4
v_call: TRBV7-9
clone_size: NA
d_call: NA

cdr3_aa: CSVEEGGHGEQYF
cdr3_nt: TGCAGCGTTGAGGAGGGGGGACACGGTGAGCAGTACTTC
j_call: TRBJ2-7
v_call: TRBV29-1
clone_size: NA
d_call: NA

cdr3_aa: CASSLIAGDYNEQFF
cdr3_nt: TGTGCCAGCAGTTTGATAGCGGGGGACTACAATGAGCAGTTCTTC
j_call: TRBJ2-1
v_call: TRBV12-3/TRBV12-4
clone_size: once
d_call: TRBD2

cdr3_aa: CASSSSEISDTQYF
cdr3_nt: TGCGCCAGCAGCTCATCAGAAATTTCAGATACGCAGTATTTT
j_call: TRBJ2-3
v_call: TRBV5-1
clone_size: NA
d_call: NA

cdr3_aa: CAWTRDSQGAFF
cdr3_nt: TGTGCCTGGACCAGGGACAGCCAAGGTGCTTTCTTT
j_call: TRBJ1-1
v_call: TRBV30
clone_size: NA
d_call: TRBD1

cdr3_aa: CSATWGYYEQYF
cdr3_nt: TGCAGTGCTACCTGGGGATACTACGAGCAGTACTTC
j_call: TRBJ2-7
v_call: TRBV20-1
clone_size: NA
d_call: NA

cdr3_aa: CASSRGGEKLFF
cdr3_nt: TGTGCCAGCAGCAGGGGCGGAGAAAAACTGTTTTTT
j_call: TRBJ1-4
v_call: TRBV25-1
clone_size: NA
d_call: NA

cdr3_aa: CSVEEAGFQGGEAFF
cdr3_nt: TGCAGCGTTGAAGAAGCGGGCTTCCAGGGAGGTGAAGCTTTCTTT
j_call: TRBJ1-1
v_call: TRBV29-1
clone_size: once
d_call: NA

cdr3_aa: CASSKEAEETQYF
cdr3_nt: TGTGCCAGCAGCAAAGAAGCCGAAGAGACCCAGTACTTC
j_call: TRBJ2-5
v_call: TRBV21-1
clone_size: once
d_call: NA

cdr3_aa: CASSQDRAQQFF
cdr3_nt: TGTGCCAGCAGCCAAGATAGGGCTCAGCAGTTCTTC
j_call: TRBJ2-1
v_call: TRBV14
clone_size: NA
d_call: NA

cdr3_aa: CAWSFDRGHYEQYF
cdr3_nt: TGTGCCTGGAGTTTCGACAGGGGGCACTACGAGCAGTACTTC
j_call: TRBJ2-7
v_call: TRBV30
clone_size: NA
d_call: TRBD1

cdr3_aa: CSADRGYGTGELFF
cdr3_nt: TGCAGCGCCGATCGGGGATATGGGACCGGGGAGCTGTTTTTT
j_call: TRBJ2-2
v_call: TRBV29-1
clone_size: NA
d_call: NA

cdr3_aa: CASSGGQDVDTQYF
cdr3_nt: TGTGCCAGCAGCGGGGGACAGGACGTCGATACGCAGTATTTT
j_call: TRBJ2-3
v_call: TRBV9
clone_size: once
d_call: TRBD1

cdr3_aa: CASSVNGAIQETQYF
cdr3_nt: TGTGCCAGCAGCGTAAACGGCGCGATCCAAGAGACCCAGTACTTC
j_call: TRBJ2-5
v_call: TRBV9
clone_size: NA
d_call: NA

cdr3_aa: CASSLDASSNTEAFF
cdr3_nt: TGCGCCAGCAGCTTGGATGCCAGTTCGAACACTGAAGCTTTCTTT
j_call: TRBJ1-1
v_call: TRBV5-1
clone_size: NA
d_call: NA

cdr3_aa: CSAPSGTVNSPLHF
cdr3_nt: TGCAGTGCCCCCTCCGGGACGGTGAATTCACCCCTCCACTTT
j_call: TRBJ1-6
v_call: TRBV20-1
clone_size: NA
d_call: NA

cdr3_aa: CAISVGETDTQYF
cdr3_nt: TGTGCCATCAGTGTGGGTGAAACAGATACGCAGTATTTT
j_call: TRBJ2-3
v_call: TRBV10-3
clone_size: NA
d_call: NA

cdr3_aa: CASSFNRDTGELFF
cdr3_nt: TGTGCCAGCAGCTTCAACAGGGACACCGGGGAGCTGTTTTTT
j_call: TRBJ2-2
v_call: TRBV11-2
clone_size: NA
d_call: NA

cdr3_aa: CASATWASETQYF
cdr3_nt: TGTGCCAGTGCCACGTGGGCATCGGAGACCCAGTACTTC
j_call: TRBJ2-5
v_call: TRBV6-5
clone_size: NA
d_call: NA

cdr3_aa: CASGGQNTGELFF
cdr3_nt: TGTGCCAGCGGGGGACAGAACACCGGGGAGCTGTTTTTT
j_call: TRBJ2-2
v_call: TRBV5-6
clone_size: NA
d_call: NA

cdr3_aa: CASSVGVGKDYGYTF
cdr3_nt: TGTGCCAGCAGCGTAGGGGTAGGGAAGGACTATGGCTACACCTTC
j_call: TRBJ1-2
v_call: TRBV9
clone_size: NA
d_call: NA

cdr3_aa: CASSLFRSINQPQHF
cdr3_nt: TGTGCCAGCAGTTTATTTCGGTCTATCAATCAGCCCCAGCATTTT
j_call: TRBJ1-5
v_call: TRBV28
clone_size: once
d_call: NA

cdr3_aa: CASRETSGEQYF
cdr3_nt: TGTGCCAGCAGAGAGACTAGCGGCGAGCAGTACTTC
j_call: TRBJ2-7
v_call: TRBV6-5
clone_size: NA
d_call: TRBD2

cdr3_aa: CASRQGKDYGYTF
cdr3_nt: TGTGCCAGCCGGCAGGGCAAGGACTATGGCTACACCTTC
j_call: TRBJ1-2
v_call: TRBV2
clone_size: NA
d_call: NA

cdr3_aa: CSARVPAGQDANEKLFF
cdr3_nt: TGCAGTGCTAGAGTACCTGCGGGACAGGACGCTAATGAAAAACTGTTTTTT
j_call: TRBJ1-4
v_call: TRBV20-1
clone_size: NA
d_call: TRBD1

cdr3_aa: CASSLGPTYGYTF
cdr3_nt: TGTGCCAGCAGCCTGGGACCGACCTATGGCTACACCTTC
j_call: TRBJ1-2
v_call: TRBV14
clone_size: NA
d_call: NA